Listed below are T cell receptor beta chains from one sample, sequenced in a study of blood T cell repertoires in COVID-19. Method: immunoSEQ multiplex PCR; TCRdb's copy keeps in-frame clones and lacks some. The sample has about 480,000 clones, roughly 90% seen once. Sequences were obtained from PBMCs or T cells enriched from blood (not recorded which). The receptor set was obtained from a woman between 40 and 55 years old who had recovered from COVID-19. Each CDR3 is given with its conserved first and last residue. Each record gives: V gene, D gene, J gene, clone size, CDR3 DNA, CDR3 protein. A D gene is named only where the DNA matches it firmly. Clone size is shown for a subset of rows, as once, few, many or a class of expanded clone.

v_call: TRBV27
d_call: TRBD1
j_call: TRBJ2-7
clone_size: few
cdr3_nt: TGTGCCAGCAGCCCCGGGACAGGGTATGGGGAGGCCTCCTACGAGCAGTACTTC
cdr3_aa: CASSPGTGYGEASYEQYF

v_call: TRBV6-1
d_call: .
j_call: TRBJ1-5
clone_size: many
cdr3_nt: TGTGCCAGCAGTGAAAGGGGGGGCGGTCAGCCCCAGCATTTT
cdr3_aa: CASSERGGGQPQHF

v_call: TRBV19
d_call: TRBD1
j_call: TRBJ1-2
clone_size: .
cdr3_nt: TGTGCCAGTAGCTACAGGGGAGACTATGGCTACACCTTC
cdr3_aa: CASSYRGDYGYTF

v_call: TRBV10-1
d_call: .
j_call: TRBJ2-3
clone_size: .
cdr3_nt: TGCGCCAGCAGTGCATGGCGGGGAAGTACAGATACGCAGTATTTT
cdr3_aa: CASSAWRGSTDTQYF

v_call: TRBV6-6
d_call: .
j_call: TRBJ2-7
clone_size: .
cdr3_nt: TGTGCCAGCAGTCATAATGGACAGAGCTACGAGCAGTACTTC
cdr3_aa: CASSHNGQSYEQYF

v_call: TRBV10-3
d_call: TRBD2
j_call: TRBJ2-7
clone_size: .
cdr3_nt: TGTGCCATCAGTGAGGCAGCGGGAGTTCCTACCTACGAGCAGTACTTC
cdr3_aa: CAISEAAGVPTYEQYF

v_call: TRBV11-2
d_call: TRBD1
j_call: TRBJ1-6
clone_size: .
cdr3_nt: TGTGCCAGCAGCCCCGGACAGGGAGGGAATTCACCCCTCCACTTT
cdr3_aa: CASSPGQGGNSPLHF

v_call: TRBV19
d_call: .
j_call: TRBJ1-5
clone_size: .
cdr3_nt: TGTGCCAGTAGTGACCCCAGGGAAAAGTGGCAACAGCCCCAGCATTTT
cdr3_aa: CASSDPREKWQQPQHF

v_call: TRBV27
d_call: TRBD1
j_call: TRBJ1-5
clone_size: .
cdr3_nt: TGTGCCAGCAGTAATGGACCTACAGGGGCGAGCAATCAGCCCCAGCATTTT
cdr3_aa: CASSNGPTGASNQPQHF

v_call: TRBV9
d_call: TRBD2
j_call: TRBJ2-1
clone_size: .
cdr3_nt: TGTGCCAGCAGCGTCTCCGCGGGAGGAGTGGGTGAGCAGTTCTTC
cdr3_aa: CASSVSAGGVGEQFF

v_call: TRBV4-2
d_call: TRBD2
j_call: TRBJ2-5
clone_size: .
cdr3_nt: TGTGCCAGCAGCCAAGGAGGTAGCGGGGACGAGAGAGAGACCCAGTACTTC
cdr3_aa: CASSQGGSGDERETQYF

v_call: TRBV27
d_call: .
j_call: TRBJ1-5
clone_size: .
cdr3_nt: TGTGCCAGCAGTTTACGTGGCGTGGGGCAGGGCTTAGACAATCAGCCCCAGCATTTT
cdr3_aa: CASSLRGVGQGLDNQPQHF

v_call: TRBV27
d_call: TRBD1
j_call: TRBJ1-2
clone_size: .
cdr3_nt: TGTGCCAGCAGTTCAAAGACAGGGGGCTATGGCTACACCTTC
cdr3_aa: CASSSKTGGYGYTF

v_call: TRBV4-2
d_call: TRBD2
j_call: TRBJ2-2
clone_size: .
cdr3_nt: TGTGCCAGCAGCCAAGGATTCGCGCCCCTAGCGGGAAATAGGACCGGGGAGCTGTTTTTT
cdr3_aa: CASSQGFAPLAGNRTGELFF

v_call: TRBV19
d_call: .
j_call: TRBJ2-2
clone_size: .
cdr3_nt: TGTGCCAGTAGTATAACGACAGGTCCCGGGGAGCTGTTTTTT
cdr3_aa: CASSITTGPGELFF

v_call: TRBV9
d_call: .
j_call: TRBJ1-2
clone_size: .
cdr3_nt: TGTGCCAGCAGCGTCGATACGACACACAGAGGCTACACCTTC
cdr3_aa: CASSVDTTHRGYTF

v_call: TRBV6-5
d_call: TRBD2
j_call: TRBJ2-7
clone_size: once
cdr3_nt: TGTGCCAGCAGTTACTCTCGACTAGCGGGAACCTACGAGCAGTACTTC
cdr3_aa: CASSYSRLAGTYEQYF

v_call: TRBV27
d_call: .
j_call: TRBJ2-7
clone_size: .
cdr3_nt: TGTGCCAGCGGTACACCTCCCTACGAGCAGTACTTC
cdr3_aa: CASGTPPYEQYF

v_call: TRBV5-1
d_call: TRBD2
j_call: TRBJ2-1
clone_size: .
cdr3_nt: TGCGCCAGCAGCTCCGGGAGGACTAGCGGGGGACTATACAATGAGCAGTTCTTC
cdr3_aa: CASSSGRTSGGLYNEQFF

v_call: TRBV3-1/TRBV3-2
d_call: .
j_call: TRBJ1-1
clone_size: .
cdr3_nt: TGTGCCAGCAGCCCAGGGACATATAAATTGGCTTTCTTT
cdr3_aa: CASSPGTYKLAFF

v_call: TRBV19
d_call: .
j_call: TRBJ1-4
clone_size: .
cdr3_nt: TGTGCCAGTAGGGAGGCCTGGAATGAAAAACTGTTTTTT
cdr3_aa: CASREAWNEKLFF

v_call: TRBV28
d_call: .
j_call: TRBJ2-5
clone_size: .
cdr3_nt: TGTGCCAGCAGTTTAGGGGGCAGGCGTAACCAAGAGACCCAGTACTTC
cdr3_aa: CASSLGGRRNQETQYF

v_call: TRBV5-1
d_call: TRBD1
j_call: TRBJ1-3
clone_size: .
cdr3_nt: TGCGCCAGCAGCTTGGGACAGGGAACTGGAAACACCATATATTTT
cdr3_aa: CASSLGQGTGNTIYF

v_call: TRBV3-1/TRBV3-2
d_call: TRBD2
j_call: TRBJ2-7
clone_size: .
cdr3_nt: TGTGCCAGCAGTAAAGCGGGAGCTTCCTACGAGCAGTACTTC
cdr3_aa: CASSKAGASYEQYF

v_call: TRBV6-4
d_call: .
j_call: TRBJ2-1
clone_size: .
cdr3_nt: TGTGCCAGCCAGGACAGCTCCTACAATGAGCAGTTCTTC
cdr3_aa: CASQDSSYNEQFF

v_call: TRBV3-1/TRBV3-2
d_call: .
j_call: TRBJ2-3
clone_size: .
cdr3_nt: TGTGCCAGCAGCCCATATGCGAGCCTCTCCGGCACAGATACGCAGTATTTT
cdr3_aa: CASSPYASLSGTDTQYF

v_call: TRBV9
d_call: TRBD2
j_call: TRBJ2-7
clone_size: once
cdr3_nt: TGTGCCAGCAGCCCCGTTATAGCGGGAGGGAGGGACGAGCAGTACTTC
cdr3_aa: CASSPVIAGGRDEQYF

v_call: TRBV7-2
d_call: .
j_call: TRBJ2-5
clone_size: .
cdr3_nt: TGTGCCAGCAGCTTAGGCCTATTAGCGGTCCAAGAGACCCAGTACTTC
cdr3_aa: CASSLGLLAVQETQYF

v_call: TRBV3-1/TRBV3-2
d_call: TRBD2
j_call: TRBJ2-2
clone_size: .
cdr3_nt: TGTGCCAGCAGCCAAGGGGGGGGCACCGGGGAGCTGTTTTTT
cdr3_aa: CASSQGGGTGELFF

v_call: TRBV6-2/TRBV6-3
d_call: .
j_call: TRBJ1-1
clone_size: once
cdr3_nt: TGTGCCAGCAGTTACCGGGCAGGGGTGGGGACTGAAGCTTTCTTT
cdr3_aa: CASSYRAGVGTEAFF

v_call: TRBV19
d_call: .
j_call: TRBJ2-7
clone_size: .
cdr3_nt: TGTGCCAGTAGCTTAGGGACTGCTGGGAACGAGCAGTACTTC
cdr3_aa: CASSLGTAGNEQYF

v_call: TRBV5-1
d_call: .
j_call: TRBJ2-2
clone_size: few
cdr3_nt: TGCGCCAGCAGCTCCGGGCGACAGCCAACGCCGGACACCGGGGAGCTGTTTTTT
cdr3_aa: CASSSGRQPTPDTGELFF

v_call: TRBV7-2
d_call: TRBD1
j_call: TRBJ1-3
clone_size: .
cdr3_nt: TGTGCCAGCAGCCCTAGGACAGGGGGAAACACCATATATTTT
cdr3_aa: CASSPRTGGNTIYF

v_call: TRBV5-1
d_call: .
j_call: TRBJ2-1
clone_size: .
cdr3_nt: TGCGCCAGCAGGGGCGTGGACAATGAGCAGTTCTTC
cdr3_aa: CASRGVDNEQFF

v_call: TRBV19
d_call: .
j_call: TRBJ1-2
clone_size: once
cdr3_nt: TGTGCATCCCGGCAGGGAGGTAACTATGGCTACACCTTC
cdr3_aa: CASRQGGNYGYTF

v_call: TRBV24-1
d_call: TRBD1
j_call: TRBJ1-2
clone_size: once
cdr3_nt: TGTGCCACCAGTGGTACAGGGGCTGACTATGGCTACACCTTC
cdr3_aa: CATSGTGADYGYTF

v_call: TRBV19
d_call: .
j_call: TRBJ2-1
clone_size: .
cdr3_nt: TGTGCCAGTAGTCCCCAGGACAGACGGTTCTTAGGTTCCTACAATGAGCAGTTCTTC
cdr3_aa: CASSPQDRRFLGSYNEQFF

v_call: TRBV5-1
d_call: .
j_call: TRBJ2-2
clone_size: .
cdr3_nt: TGCGCCAGCAGCTCCCCGACAGGAGCTCTTACCACCGGGGAGCTGTTTTTT
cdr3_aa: CASSSPTGALTTGELFF

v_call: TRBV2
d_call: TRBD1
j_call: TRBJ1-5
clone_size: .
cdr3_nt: TGTGCCAGCAGCGACAGGGGTATTGGGCAGCCCCAGCATTTT
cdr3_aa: CASSDRGIGQPQHF

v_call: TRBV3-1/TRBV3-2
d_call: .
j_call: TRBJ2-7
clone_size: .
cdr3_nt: TGTGCCAGCAGCCGCGGACAAATCCTCGAGCAGTACTTC
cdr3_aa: CASSRGQILEQYF

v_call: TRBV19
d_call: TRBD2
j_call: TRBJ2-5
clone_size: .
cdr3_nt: TGTGCCAGTAGTCCACGACTAGCGGAGTACCAAGAGACCCAGTACTTC
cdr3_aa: CASSPRLAEYQETQYF

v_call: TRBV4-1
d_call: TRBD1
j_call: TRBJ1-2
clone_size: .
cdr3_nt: TGCGCCAGCAGCCTTTTACAGGGGGCGTTGGGCTATGGCTACACCTTC
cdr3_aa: CASSLLQGALGYGYTF

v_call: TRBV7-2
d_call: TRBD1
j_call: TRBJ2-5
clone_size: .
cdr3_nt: TGTGCCAGCAGCCAGGGGGCAGGGAAGTTAGAGACCCAGTACTTC
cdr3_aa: CASSQGAGKLETQYF

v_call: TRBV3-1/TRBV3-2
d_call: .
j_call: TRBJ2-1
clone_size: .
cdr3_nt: TGTGCCAGCAGCCAAAACCCCCGTCAGGAGCAGTTCTTC
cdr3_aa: CASSQNPRQEQFF

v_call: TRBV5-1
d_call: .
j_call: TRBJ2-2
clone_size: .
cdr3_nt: TGCGCCAGCAGCTTGGTACAATCGGGCACCGGGGAGCTGTTTTTT
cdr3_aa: CASSLVQSGTGELFF

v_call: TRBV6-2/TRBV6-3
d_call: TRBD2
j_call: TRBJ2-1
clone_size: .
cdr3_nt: TGTGCCAGCAGTTACTCGATTGAGACTAGCGGGAGGATTGAGGATGAGCAGTTCTTC
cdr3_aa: CASSYSIETSGRIEDEQFF

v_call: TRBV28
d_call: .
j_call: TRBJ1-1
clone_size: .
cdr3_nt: TGTGCCAGCAGTTTAGTCCAGGGCACTGAAGCTTTCTTT
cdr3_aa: CASSLVQGTEAFF

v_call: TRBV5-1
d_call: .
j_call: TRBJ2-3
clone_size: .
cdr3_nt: TGCGCCAGCAGCTTAGCTAGCGAGAGCACAGATACGCAGTATTTT
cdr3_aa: CASSLASESTDTQYF

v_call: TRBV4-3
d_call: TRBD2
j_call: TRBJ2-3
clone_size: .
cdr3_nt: TGCGCCAGCAGCCAAACTAGCGGGAGGTTCTTCACAGATACGCAGTATTTT
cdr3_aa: CASSQTSGRFFTDTQYF

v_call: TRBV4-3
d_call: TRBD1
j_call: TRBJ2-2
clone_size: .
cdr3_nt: TGCGCCAGCAGCCAAGATCAGGGACAGGGGGCATGGGAGCTGTTTTTT
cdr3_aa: CASSQDQGQGAWELFF

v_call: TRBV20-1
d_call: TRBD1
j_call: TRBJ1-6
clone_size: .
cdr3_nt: TGCAGTGCTAGTGCATTTCTGGGGCAGGGGGATAATTCACCCCTCCACTTT
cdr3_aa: CSASAFLGQGDNSPLHF

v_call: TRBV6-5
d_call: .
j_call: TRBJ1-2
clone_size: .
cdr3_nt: TGTGCCAGCACCCCAGCTGCAGTCAAGAGGGCCTTATGGTTC
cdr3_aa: CASTPAAVKRALWF

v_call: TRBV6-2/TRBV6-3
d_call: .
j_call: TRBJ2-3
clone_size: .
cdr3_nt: TGTGCCAGCAGTTATCAGGCCGTTAAGGGGACGCAGTATTTT
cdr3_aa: CASSYQAVKGTQYF